This T cell receptor beta chain comes out of a study of shared clonotypes between healthy human individuals. The CDR3 covers 16 residues. The junction had 4 bases not matched to a gene; V was cut back by 3 bases and J by 4 bases. The germline V gene encodes CDR1 LGHNT and CDR2 FRNRAP. In this sample, this clone turned up a few times. Profiled with immunoSEQ multiplex PCR; TCRdb holds only in-frame clones, not every one. The table includes about 490,000 clones, about three quarters detected once. Specimen: PBMCs. This TCR was recovered from a woman aged 35 to 49 in good health. Some clones in this sample may be carry-over from other donors' samples. This chain uses TRBV12-5 with TRBJ2-3, with 13 bases lining up with TRBD2. The CDR3 here is CASGFTSGRVPDTQYF. CDR3 nucleotides: TGTGCTAGTGGTTTTACTAGCGGGAGGGTCCCAGATACGCAGTATTTT.